What follows is one TCR beta chain and its context. Its antigen is undetermined. 60 Vbeta and 13 Jbeta primers were used in PCR. Data came from immunoSEQ multiplex PCR; TCRdb stores just in-frame clones and leaves some out. The data contain about 160,000 clones, approximately 60% of them seen just once; the ten biggest clones take up approximately 6.6%. Donors counted as nominally healthy when sampled, yet unrecorded immune exposures were likely. The entry originates in a study of cytomegalovirus exposure and HLA in healthy donors. Findings and caveats of the study: In a later analysis, most CMV-associated TCR beta chains appeared HLA-restricted.

The sequenced sample consisted of PBMCs. This clonotype originated in a woman aged 55-70 years in good health and CMV-seropositive.

The CDR3 region is CASSLSDRGAYEQYF. As DNA, the CDR3 is TGTGCCAGCAGCCTGTCGGACAGGGGTGCCTACGAGCAGTACTTC. V and J are TRBV6-6 and TRBJ2-7; 9 nucleotides align to TRBD1. This CDR3 has 15 residues. Germline values: CDR1 MNHNY, CDR2 SVGAGI (reference sequence). The V gene end was trimmed by 6 bases and the J gene end by 2 bases; junction bases not matched to a gene: 8.